The 10 T cell receptor beta chains reported below all come from one sample, sequenced in a study of cytomegalovirus exposure and HLA in healthy donors (TCRdb year 2017). The library was made by the immunoSEQ multiplex PCR assay. A mixture of 60 forward primers for TCR Vbeta segments and 13 reverse primers for TCR Jbeta segments was used in the multiplex PCR. This is the immuneACCESS table as TCRdb keeps it, with only in-frame sequences that have V and J called. A part of the clones is gone; compared with another copy, unresolved V genes explain less than half, and the rest is unexplained. For this sample there are about 100,000 clones; around 85% appear just once. About 3.8% of the sample goes to the ten largest clones. Input material: PBMCs. The receptors come from a young man in good health and CMV-seronegative.

The V gene is TRBV27, the J gene TRBJ1-6; D is unclear. Trimming took off 6 bases at V and 8 bases at J, with 8 bases between the two ends. The CDR3 is 12 amino acids. From germline, CDR1 is MNHEY and CDR2 SMNVEV (reference sequence). The CDR3 DNA sequence: TGTGCCAGCAGGAGCTTGTATTCACCCCTCCACTTT. Protein product: CASRSLYSPLHF.

This chain connects TRBV6-4 to TRBJ1-5; the D gene is possibly TRBD1 (5 bases). The CDR3 runs to 20 residues. Germline V gives CDR1 MRHNA, CDR2 SNTAGT. Between the trimmed V and J ends, which lost 2 bases and 0 bases, there was a span of 23 bases. The CDR3, as DNA: TGTGCCAGCAGTGACCGGACGGGGAGGGACTTTAGTTTTAGCAATCAGCCCCAGCATTTT. It encodes CASSDRTGRDFSFSNQPQHF.

This clone appeared a few times. The chain has TRBV6-1 and TRBJ1-5; 8 positions match TRBD1. The junction had 7 bases not matched to a gene; V was cut back by 4 bases and J by 2 bases. The CDR3 covers 16 residues. Per the germline V gene, CDR1 is MNHNS and CDR2 is SASEGT. CDR3 sequence: CASSGQGALGNQPQHF. The CDR3 region has the DNA TGTGCCAGCAGTGGGCAGGGGGCTCTAGGCAATCAGCCCCAGCATTTT.

The chain carries TRBV29-1 and TRBJ2-3, with TRBD2 matching over 13 bases. Germline V CDR1 and CDR2: SQVTM, ANQGSEA. The CDR3 sequence is 14 residues long. The trim removed 3 bases at V and 4 bases at J, leaving 1 base unmatched. CDR3 protein: CSVEGTSGADTQYF. For the CDR3, the DNA is TGCAGCGTTGAGGGGACTAGCGGGGCAGATACGCAGTATTTT.

V usage is TRBV25-1 and J usage is TRBJ1-4; the D is unclear. V gave up 3 bases and J gave up 1 base, with 12 bases separating them. The CDR3 has 16 amino acids. Germline CDR1 and CDR2: MGHDK and SYGVNS. The CDR3 reads CASSDIGIGTNEKLFF. Written as DNA, the CDR3 is TGTGCCAGCAGTGACATCGGGATCGGAACTAATGAAAAACTGTTTTTT.

This chain joins TRBV19 and TRBJ1-5, with TRBD1 identical over 10 bases. With V trimmed by 7 bases and J by 5 bases, 8 bases remained unmatched. Per germline, CDR1 LNHDA and CDR2 SQIVND (reference sequence). This CDR3 spans 15 amino acids. CDR3 sequence (DNA): TGTGCCAGTACCACGACAGGGGGCTTCTATCAGCCCCAGCATTTT. Translation: CASTTTGGFYQPQHF.

This chain uses TRBV6-5 with TRBJ2-7; perhaps TRBD2 as D (6 bases). The CDR3 extends over 13 amino acids. V was pared by 6 bases and J by 2 bases, with 11 bases between. Germline CDR1 MNHEY, CDR2 SVGAGI. CDR3 loop: CASSRDFAYEQYF. The DNA of the CDR3 is TGTGCCAGCAGCCGGGACTTCGCCTACGAGCAGTACTTC.

This chain joins TRBV28 and TRBJ2-7, with a possible D match to TRBD2 (7 bases). The CDR3 loop spans 14 amino acids. Germline CDR1 and CDR2: MDHEN and SYDVKM. V lost 8 bases and J lost 6, with 20 bases in between. CDR3 in amino acids: CASGPGGLFGEQYF. The CDR3 DNA follows: TGTGCCAGCGGGCCGGGGGGCCTTTTCGGCGAGCAGTACTTC.

The V gene is TRBV7-2, the J gene TRBJ2-7; the D gene is possibly TRBD1 (5 bases). CDR3 length: 14 residues. V was trimmed by 5 bases and J by 2 bases, leaving 13 bases between them. CDR1 SGHTA and CDR2 FQGNSA come from the germline V gene. Here the CDR3 reads CASSPRVRPYEQYF. CDR3 nucleotides: TGTGCCAGCAGCCCCAGGGTACGTCCCTACGAGCAGTACTTC.

The chain joins TRBV7-9 to TRBJ1-1; 10 bases line up with TRBD1. The germline V gene has CDR1 SEHNR and CDR2 FQNEAQ (reference sequence). The V and J ends lost 5 bases and 2 bases, in that order; junction bases with no gene match: 5. The CDR3 runs to 15 residues. The DNA of the CDR3 is TGTGCCAGCAGCATGACAGGGGGCGCCAACACTGAAGCTTTCTTT. Protein sequence: CASSMTGGANTEAFF.